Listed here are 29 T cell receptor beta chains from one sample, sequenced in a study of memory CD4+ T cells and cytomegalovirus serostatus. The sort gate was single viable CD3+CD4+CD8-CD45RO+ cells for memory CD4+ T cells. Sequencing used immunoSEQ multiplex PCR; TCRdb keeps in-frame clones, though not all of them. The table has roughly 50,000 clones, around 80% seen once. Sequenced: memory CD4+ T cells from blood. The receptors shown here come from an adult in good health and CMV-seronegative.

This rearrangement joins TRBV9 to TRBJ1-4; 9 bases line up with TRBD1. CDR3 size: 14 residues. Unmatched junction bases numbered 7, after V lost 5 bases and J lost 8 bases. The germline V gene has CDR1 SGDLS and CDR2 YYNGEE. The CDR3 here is CASSLGQGGEKLFF. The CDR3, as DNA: TGTGCCAGCAGTTTGGGACAGGGCGGGGAAAAACTGTTTTTT.

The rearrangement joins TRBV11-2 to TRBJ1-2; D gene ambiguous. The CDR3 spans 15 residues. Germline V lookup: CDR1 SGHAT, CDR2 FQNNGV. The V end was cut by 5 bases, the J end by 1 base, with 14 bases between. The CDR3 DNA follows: TGTGCCAGCAGCCCCATGGCCAATGTTAACTATGGCTACACCTTC. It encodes CASSPMANVNYGYTF.

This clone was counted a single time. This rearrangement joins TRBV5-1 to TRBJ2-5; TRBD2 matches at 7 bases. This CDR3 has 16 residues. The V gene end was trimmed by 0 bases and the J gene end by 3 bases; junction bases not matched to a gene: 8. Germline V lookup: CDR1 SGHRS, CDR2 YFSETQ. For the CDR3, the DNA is TGCGCCAGCAGCTTGGGCGGGAGCGGTTTCGAAGAGACCCAGTACTTC. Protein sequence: CASSLGGSGFEETQYF.

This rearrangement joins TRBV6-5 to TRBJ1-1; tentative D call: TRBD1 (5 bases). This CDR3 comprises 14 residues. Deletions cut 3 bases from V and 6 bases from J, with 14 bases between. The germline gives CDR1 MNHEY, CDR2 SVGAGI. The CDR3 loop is CASSYIGVGAEAFF. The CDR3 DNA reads TGTGCCAGCAGTTATATCGGGGTAGGGGCTGAAGCTTTCTTT.

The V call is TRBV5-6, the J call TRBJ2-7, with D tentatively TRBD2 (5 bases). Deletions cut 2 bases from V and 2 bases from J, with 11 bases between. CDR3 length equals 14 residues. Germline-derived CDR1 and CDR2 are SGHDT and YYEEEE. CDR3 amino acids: CASSLLDGAYEQYF. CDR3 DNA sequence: TGTGCCAGCAGCTTATTGGACGGGGCCTACGAGCAGTACTTC.

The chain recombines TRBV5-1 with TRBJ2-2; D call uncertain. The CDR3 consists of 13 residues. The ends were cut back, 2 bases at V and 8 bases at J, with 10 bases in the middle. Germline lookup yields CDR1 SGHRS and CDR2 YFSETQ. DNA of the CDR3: TGCGCCAGCAGCTTATCCTGGTCGGGGGAGCTGTTTTTT. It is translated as CASSLSWSGELFF.

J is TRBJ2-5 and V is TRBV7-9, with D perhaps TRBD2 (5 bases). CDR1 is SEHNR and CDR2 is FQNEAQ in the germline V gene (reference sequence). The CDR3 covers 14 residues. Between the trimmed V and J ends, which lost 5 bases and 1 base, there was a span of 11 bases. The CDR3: CASSRGRGQETQYF. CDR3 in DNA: TGTGCCAGCAGCCGAGGCCGGGGCCAAGAGACCCAGTACTTC.

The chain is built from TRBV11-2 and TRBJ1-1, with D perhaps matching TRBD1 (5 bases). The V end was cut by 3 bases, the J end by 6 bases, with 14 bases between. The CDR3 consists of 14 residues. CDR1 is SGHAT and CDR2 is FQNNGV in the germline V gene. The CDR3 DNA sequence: TGTGCCAGCAGCTTGGCCGTATTGACAGCTGAAGCTTTCTTT. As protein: CASSLAVLTAEAFF.

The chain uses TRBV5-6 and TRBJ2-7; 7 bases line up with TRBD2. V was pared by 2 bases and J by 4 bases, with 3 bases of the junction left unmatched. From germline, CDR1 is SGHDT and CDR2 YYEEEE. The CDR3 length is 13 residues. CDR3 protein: CASSFGSGYEQYF. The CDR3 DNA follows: TGTGCCAGCAGCTTTGGTAGCGGGTACGAGCAGTACTTC.

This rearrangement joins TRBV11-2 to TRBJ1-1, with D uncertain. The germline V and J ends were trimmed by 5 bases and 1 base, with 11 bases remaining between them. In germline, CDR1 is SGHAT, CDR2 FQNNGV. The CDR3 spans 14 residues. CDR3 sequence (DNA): TGTGCCAGCAGCCCCAAGGCTCAGAACACTGAAGCTTTCTTT. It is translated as CASSPKAQNTEAFF.

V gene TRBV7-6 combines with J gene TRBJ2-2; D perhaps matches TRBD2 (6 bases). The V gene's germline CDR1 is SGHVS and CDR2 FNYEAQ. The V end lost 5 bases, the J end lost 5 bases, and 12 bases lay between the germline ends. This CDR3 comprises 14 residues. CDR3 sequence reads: CASSPTRSTGELFF. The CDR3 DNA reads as TGTGCCAGCAGCCCGACTAGATCTACCGGGGAGCTGTTTTTT.

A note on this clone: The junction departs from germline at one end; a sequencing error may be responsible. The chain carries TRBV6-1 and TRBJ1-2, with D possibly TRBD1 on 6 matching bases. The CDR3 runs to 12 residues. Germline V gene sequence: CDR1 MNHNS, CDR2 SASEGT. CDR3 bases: TGCGCCTCTACTTTGGGGGCAGGGGGCTACACCTTC. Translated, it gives CASTLGAGGYTF.

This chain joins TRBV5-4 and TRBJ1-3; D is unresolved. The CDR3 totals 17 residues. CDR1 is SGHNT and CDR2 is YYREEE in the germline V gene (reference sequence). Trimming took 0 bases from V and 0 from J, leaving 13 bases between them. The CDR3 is CASSLDPGFLSGNTIYF. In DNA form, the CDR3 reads TGTGCCAGCAGCTTGGACCCGGGGTTCCTCTCTGGAAACACCATATATTTT.

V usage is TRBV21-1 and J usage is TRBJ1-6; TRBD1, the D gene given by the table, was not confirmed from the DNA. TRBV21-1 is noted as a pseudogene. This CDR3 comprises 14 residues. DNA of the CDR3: TGTGCCAGCAGCAGGGGACATTATAATTCACCCCTCCACTTT. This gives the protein CASSRGHYNSPLHF.

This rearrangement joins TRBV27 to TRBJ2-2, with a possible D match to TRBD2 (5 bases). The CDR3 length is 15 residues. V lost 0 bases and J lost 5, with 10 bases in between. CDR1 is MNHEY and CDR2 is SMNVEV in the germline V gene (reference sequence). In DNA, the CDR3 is TGTGCCAGCAGTTTATCCGGGGTACATACCGGGGAGCTGTTTTTT. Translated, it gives CASSLSGVHTGELFF.

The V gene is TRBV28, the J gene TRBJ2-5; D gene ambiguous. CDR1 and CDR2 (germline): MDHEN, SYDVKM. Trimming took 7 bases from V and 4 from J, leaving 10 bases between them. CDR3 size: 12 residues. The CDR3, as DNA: TGTGCCAGCACCCATTGGGTAGAGACCCAGTACTTC. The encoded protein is CASTHWVETQYF.

CDR3 sequence (DNA): TGCGCCAGCAGCGGGGGGACAGGGTTCCAAGAGACCCAGTACTTC. Encoded protein: CASSGGTGFQETQYF. The genes are TRBV5-1 and TRBJ2-5; the match to TRBD1 covers 9 bases. The CDR3 has 15 residues. The germline V gene encodes CDR1 SGHRS and CDR2 YFSETQ. Germline trimming cut 4 bases from V and 1 base from J; bases unmatched to any gene: 5.

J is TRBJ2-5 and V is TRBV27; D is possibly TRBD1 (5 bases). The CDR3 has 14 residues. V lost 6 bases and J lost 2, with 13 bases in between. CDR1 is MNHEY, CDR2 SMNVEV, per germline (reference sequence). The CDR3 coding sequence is TGTGCCAGCAGCCAAGGGGTGATGCAAGAGACCCAGTACTTC. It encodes CASSQGVMQETQYF.

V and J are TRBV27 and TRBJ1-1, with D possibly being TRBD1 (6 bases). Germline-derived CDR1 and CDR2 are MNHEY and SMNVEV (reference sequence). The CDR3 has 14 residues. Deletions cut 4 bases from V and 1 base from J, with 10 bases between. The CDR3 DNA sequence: TGTGCCAGCAGTTCCGGACAGACGAACACTGAAGCTTTCTTT. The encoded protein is CASSSGQTNTEAFF.

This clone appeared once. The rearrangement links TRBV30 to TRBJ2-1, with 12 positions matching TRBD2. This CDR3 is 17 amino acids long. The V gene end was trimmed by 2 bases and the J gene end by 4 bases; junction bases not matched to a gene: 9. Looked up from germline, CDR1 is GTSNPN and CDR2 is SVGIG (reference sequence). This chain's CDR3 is CAWSIPRTSGMYNEQFF. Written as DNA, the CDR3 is TGTGCCTGGAGTATCCCCCGGACTAGCGGGATGTACAATGAGCAGTTCTTC.

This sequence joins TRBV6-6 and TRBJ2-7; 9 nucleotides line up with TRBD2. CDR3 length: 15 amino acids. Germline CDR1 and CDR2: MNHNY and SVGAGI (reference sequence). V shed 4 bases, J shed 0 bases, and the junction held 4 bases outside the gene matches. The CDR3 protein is CASSSTSGSSYEQYF. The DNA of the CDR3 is TGTGCCAGCAGTTCGACTAGCGGAAGCTCCTACGAGCAGTACTTC.

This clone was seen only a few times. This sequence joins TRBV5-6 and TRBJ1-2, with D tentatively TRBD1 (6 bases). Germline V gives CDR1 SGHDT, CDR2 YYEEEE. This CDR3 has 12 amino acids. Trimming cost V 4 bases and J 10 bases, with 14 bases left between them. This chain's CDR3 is CASSLWTAYYTF. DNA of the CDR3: TGTGCCAGCAGCCTATGGACAGCCTACTACACCTTC. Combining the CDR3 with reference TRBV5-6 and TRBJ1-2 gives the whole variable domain DAGVTQSPTHLIKTRGQQVTLRCSPKSGHDTVSWYQQALGQGPQFIFQYYEEEERQRGNFPDRFSGHQFPNYSSELNVNALLLGDSALYLCASSLWTAYYTFGSGTRLTVV.

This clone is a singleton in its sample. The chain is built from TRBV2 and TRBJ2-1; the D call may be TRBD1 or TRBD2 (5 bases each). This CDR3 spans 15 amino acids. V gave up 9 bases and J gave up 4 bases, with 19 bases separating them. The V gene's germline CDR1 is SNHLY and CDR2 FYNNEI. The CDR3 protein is CARTLEPGRYNEQFF. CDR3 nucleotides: TGTGCCAGAACCCTAGAGCCGGGGCGGTACAATGAGCAGTTCTTC.

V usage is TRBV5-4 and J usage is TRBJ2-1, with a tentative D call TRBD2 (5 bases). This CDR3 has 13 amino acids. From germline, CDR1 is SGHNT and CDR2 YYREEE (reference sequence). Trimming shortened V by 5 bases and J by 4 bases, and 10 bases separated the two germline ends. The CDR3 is CASRGETYNEQFF. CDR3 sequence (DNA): TGTGCCAGCAGGGGAGAGACTTACAATGAGCAGTTCTTC.

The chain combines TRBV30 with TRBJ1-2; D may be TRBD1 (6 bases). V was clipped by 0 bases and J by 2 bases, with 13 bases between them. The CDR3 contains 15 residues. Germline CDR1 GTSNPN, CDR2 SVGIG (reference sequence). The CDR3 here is CAWSVPDRLNYGYTF. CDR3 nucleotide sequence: TGTGCCTGGAGTGTACCGGACAGACTGAACTATGGCTACACCTTC.

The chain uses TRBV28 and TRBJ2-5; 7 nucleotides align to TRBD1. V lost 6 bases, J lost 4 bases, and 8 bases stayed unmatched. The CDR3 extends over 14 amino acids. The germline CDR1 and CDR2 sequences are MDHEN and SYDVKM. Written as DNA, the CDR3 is TGTGCCAGCAGAGGGGGCGGGTCTATAGAGACCCAGTACTTC. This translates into CASRGGGSIETQYF.

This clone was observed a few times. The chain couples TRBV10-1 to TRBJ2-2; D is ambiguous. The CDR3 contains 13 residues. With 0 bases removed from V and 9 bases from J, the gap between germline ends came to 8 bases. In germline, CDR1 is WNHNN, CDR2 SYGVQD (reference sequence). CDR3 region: CASSESGTWELFF. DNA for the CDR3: TGCGCCAGCAGTGAGTCAGGTACCTGGGAGCTGTTTTTT.

CDR3 in amino acids: CASSVGLAGGGKTQYF. The DNA of the CDR3 is TGTGCCAGCAGTGTAGGACTAGCGGGGGGGGGAAAGACCCAGTACTTC. The rearrangement joins TRBV2 to TRBJ2-5; 15 bases map to TRBD2. J was trimmed by 6 bases and V by 4 bases; bases with no gene match: 6. This CDR3 has 16 residues. Germline lookup yields CDR1 SNHLY and CDR2 FYNNEI.

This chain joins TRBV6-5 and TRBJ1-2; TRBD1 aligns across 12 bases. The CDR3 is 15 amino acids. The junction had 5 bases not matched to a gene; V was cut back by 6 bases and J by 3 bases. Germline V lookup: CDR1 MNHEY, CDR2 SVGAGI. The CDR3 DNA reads TGTGCCAGCAGCTACAGGGACAGGGGGCACTATGGCTACACCTTC. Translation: CASSYRDRGHYGYTF.